The sequence of this TCR beta chain was determined in a study of T-cell memory formation after mild COVID-19. Study in general: TCR clusters mostly belonged to single donors.

J gave up 7 bases and V 6 bases, and 15 bases lay outside the gene matches. The CDR3 totals 16 residues. Germline values: CDR1 MNHNS, CDR2 SASEGT. Study results and caveats: The authors did not confirm SARS-CoV-2 specificity of second-wave clones peaking day 37. Chiefly within CM and EM were the contracting CD4+ clones; CD8+ ones were within EMRA.

This clonotype was observed a few times. Its specificity is unknown. A 5'RACE reaction primed in the constant segment made cDNA libraries of TCR alpha and TCR beta, and these carried sample barcodes and UMIs. TCRdb recomputed calls from the 5' RACE reads with MiXCR, one row per CDR3 protein. The table has tens of thousands of distinct CDR3 sequences, about 16% seen once. V is TRBV6-1 and J is TRBJ1-2; 9 bases map to TRBD1. The source is an adult who had mild COVID-19 (a few samples of this study predate the infection). Cell type and time point are not known. The sample taken for sequencing was PBMCs or a T cell subset sorted from them (not recorded which). The CDR3 is CASRSGQGKGGSGYTF. In nucleotides, the CDR3 is TGTGCCAGCAGATCCGGACAGGGGAAGGGTGGCAGTGGCTACACCTTC.